This T cell receptor beta chain was found in a study of Graves' ophthalmopathy and Graves' hyperthyroidism listed by TCRdb under 2018. About the full investigation: Peripheral blood was collected at initial diagnosis, before any treatment. To tell Graves' ophthalmopathy apart from Graves' hyperthyroidism, and to predict which patients would progress to ophthalmopathy, the study relied on TCR beta repertoire signatures. In total, approximately 140 blood samples were TCR-sequenced: approximately 42 ophthalmopathy, 80 or so hyperthyroidism and about 17 hyperthyroidism-to-ophthalmopathy patients. A discovery set of 100 or so patients (43 ophthalmopathy, about 58 stable hyperthyroidism) was enrolled to explore V-J signatures distinguishing ophthalmopathy from hyperthyroidism. The independent validation cohort included approximately 19 hyperthyroidism patients plus 17 patients who later progressed from hyperthyroidism to ophthalmopathy. In a handful of hyperthyroidism patients, the T-cell repertoires found in thyroid tissue were compared with those found in blood. Following sampling, methimazole starting at 30 mg daily was administered to hyperthyroidism patients, and high-dose intravenous methylprednisolone was administered to ophthalmopathy patients. The approximately 98 discovery patients were randomly divided into training and test sets at a 7:3 ratio.

Stable hyperthyroidism was defined as no progression to ophthalmopathy within 18 months of follow-up. Hyperthyroidism patients were newly diagnosed, with disease duration under 2 months, and aged 18 to 65 years. Patients with other autoimmune diseases, uncontrolled infections, pregnancy or lactation were excluded. Diagnosis relied on clinical symptoms, serum thyroxine, TRAb, thyroid ultrasound and orbital computed tomography. PBMCs were isolated from more than 9 ml of fresh peripheral blood by Ficoll-Paque density gradient centrifugation. Trizol reagent was used to extract the total RNA, and its quality was then checked on an Agilent 2100 Bioanalyzer. For repertoire sequencing, the TCR beta CDR3 regions were amplified from RNA transcripts. The first round was an RT-PCR using HTBI primers with the Qiagen OneStep RT-PCR kit, and this first round was followed by a second-round multiplex PCR, then size selection and purification. The libraries underwent paired-end sequencing with 100 bp reads on an Illumina HiSeq2000. The authors' pipeline ran thus. SOAPnuke was used to process the reads, throwing out any read that had adapters, had uncalled bases, had a mean Phred below 15, or lacked an exact constant-primer or identifier match. High-quality paired reads were merged with COPE v1.2.5. Unique nucleotide sequences were defined as clonotypes and aligned to IMGT TRB V, D and J references using MiTCR v1.1. The analysis was limited to V-J combinations with a frequency above 0.0001, which together covered 98% to 99.2% of repertoires. For each V-J combination, a TCR clonal expansion and chaos score was defined as the ratio of F50 clonal expansion to chaos observed in the TCRdist matrix. Features were reduced by Welch's t-statistics and random forest to about a dozen V-J combinations, which fed a naive Bayes classifier. The Morisita-Horn index was used to measure how similar the thyroid and blood repertoires were. TCRdb redid the processing of the public reads, applying fastp at Q25 and MiXCR, and retained in-frame beta chains. Rows matching on CDR3 protein sequence are summarized as one entry with the most common DNA and genes. Clone size and V and J calls follow TCRdb, not the original study. The sample records a few hundred thousand distinct CDR3 sequences, roughly 21% of which are singletons. The ten largest account for more than 2.5% of the sample.

This clonotype was counted many times. The antigen it recognizes is unknown. No base quality values were provided; no much bigger clone lies one nucleotide off. Overall results and qualifications from the work: In validation, the model predicted ophthalmopathy progression with nearly 71% sensitivity and 72.22% specificity; some 13 predicted patients were CT-confirmed with GO in a median of approximately six months. Most expanded thyroid clonotypes with frequency above 0.001 were also detected in blood, suggesting blood repertoires may reflect the thyroid immune response. In cross-validation, the 13-signature model distinguished ophthalmopathy from stable hyperthyroidism with roughly 90% sensitivity and around 81% specificity, and in the test set the corresponding values were approximately 80% and 68%. No statistical method was used to set the sample size in advance, and the investigators knew which group each participant was assigned to.

The CDR3 spans 14 residues, from the cysteine through the phenylalanine. Left in the record is the CDR3 DNA by itself, 42 bases read in frame from the first base. Between the V and J ends, shortened by 5 bases and 3 bases respectively, the junction contains 10 bases. The CDR1 and CDR2 encoded by the germline V gene are SGHTA and FQGNSA. The specimen sequenced was peripheral blood. The receptor chain draws on TRBV7-2 and TRBJ2-2; TRBD1 could be the D gene, as 6 bases match. The receptor was derived from a woman younger than 30 with stable Graves' hyperthyroidism. Donor details come from another sample of the same person, matched by shared clones. The DNA is TGTGCCAGCAGCCCGGGACAATACACCGGGGAGCTGTTTTTT. Its protein product is CASSPGQYTGELFF.